Shown below are 7 T cell receptor beta chains from a single sample sequenced in a study of shared clonotypes between healthy human individuals. TCRdb keeps only in-frame clones here, not all; method: immunoSEQ multiplex PCR. The repertoire includes 1,400,000 or so clones, around 98.5% of them detected once, and around 0.33% sits in the top ten. The specimen was naive CD4+ T cells sorted from blood. Subset meaning: CD45RA+ positively selected. The receptor source for this set is a man younger than 40 in good health.

The V and J genes are TRBV9 and TRBJ2-4, with 7 positions matching TRBD1. J gave up 1 base and V 0 bases, and 7 bases lay outside the gene matches. Germline V lookup: CDR1 SGDLS, CDR2 YYNGEE. There are 17 residues in the CDR3. The CDR3 region is CASSVADRVGAKNIQYF. CDR3 bases: TGTGCCAGCAGCGTAGCCGACAGGGTTGGGGCCAAAAACATTCAGTACTTC.

The chain uses TRBV14 and TRBJ1-2, with D unresolved. Germline CDR1 reads SGHDN; CDR2 reads FVKESK. V was pared by 0 bases and J by 5 bases, with 10 bases between. There are 14 residues in the CDR3. As DNA, the CDR3 is TGTGCCAGCAGCCAAGAGGCGTGGGGTTATGGCTACACCTTC. Encoded protein: CASSQEAWGYGYTF. The entire variable domain, with the rest obtained from reference TRBV14 and TRBJ1-2, is as follows: EAGVTQFPSHSVIEKGQTVTLRCDPISGHDNLYWYRRVMGKEIKFLLHFVKESKQDESGMPNNRFLAERTGGTYSTLKVQPAELEDSGVYFCASSQEAWGYGYTFGSGTRLTVV.

J is TRBJ2-7 and V is TRBV19, with D possibly matching TRBD1 (6 bases). CDR1 is LNHDA, CDR2 SQIVND, per germline (reference sequence). The CDR3 sequence is 15 residues long. Trimming cost V 6 bases and J 4 bases, with 19 bases left between them. The CDR3 DNA is TGTGCCAGTAGCACTAATACAGGGTACTTGTACGAGCAGTACTTC. It encodes CASSTNTGYLYEQYF.

The V and J genes are TRBV11-2 and TRBJ1-2; TRBD1 matches at 7 bases. V was pared by 0 bases and J by 4 bases, with 5 bases of the junction left unmatched. Germline-derived CDR1 and CDR2 are SGHAT and FQNNGV. The CDR3 has 15 residues. The CDR3 is CASSLEVGDSYGYTF. CDR3 in DNA: TGTGCCAGCAGCTTAGAAGTAGGGGACAGCTATGGCTACACCTTC.

V usage is TRBV20-1 and J usage is TRBJ2-1; no reliable D call. Germline V lookup: CDR1 DFQATT, CDR2 SNEGSKA (reference sequence). The V and J ends lost 3 bases and 9 bases respectively, with 6 bases between them. This CDR3 is 10 amino acids long. The CDR3 coding sequence is TGCAGTGCTAGTCCTCGTGAGCAGTTCTTC. Translation gives CSASPREQFF.

V and J are TRBV5-1 and TRBJ2-1; 8 bases map to TRBD2. Germline V gives CDR1 SGHRS, CDR2 YFSETQ. The J segment lost 9 bases and the V segment lost 4 bases, leaving 6 bases of the junction unmatched. The CDR3 is 13 residues long. CDR3 amino acids: CASSVDLAGEQFF. CDR3 nucleotide sequence: TGCGCCAGCAGCGTCGATCTAGCGGGTGAGCAGTTCTTC.

The chain joins TRBV7-3 to TRBJ2-7; 7 positions agree with TRBD2. Germline CDR1 reads SGHTA; CDR2 reads FQGTGA. V lost 2 bases, J lost 3 bases, and 4 bases stayed unmatched. The CDR3 has 14 amino acids. For the CDR3, the DNA is TGTGCCAGCAGCTTAGGGAGGGGAAACTACGAGCAGTACTTC. Translated, it gives CASSLGRGNYEQYF.